Each of the 28 T cell receptor beta chains below was sequenced from the same sample in a study of OX40 agonist ivuxolimab in advanced cancers. The protocol was immunoSEQ multiplex PCR, while the TCRdb copy is restricted to in-frame clones and leaves out a portion. In the table there are fewer than 85,000 clones, 65% to 85% of which are singletons. Here the sequenced sample was CD4+ or CD8+ T cells sorted from blood, taken in a trial of the OX40 agonist ivuxolimab. Every receptor here comes from an adult with an advanced solid tumor such as melanoma, head and neck, liver or kidney cancer.

V usage is TRBV7-2 and J usage is TRBJ2-3; D gene unclear. V lost 3 bases and J lost 2, with 6 bases in between. This CDR3 spans 13 amino acids. From germline, CDR1 is SGHTA and CDR2 FQGNSA. CDR3 sequence: CASSFQVTDTQYF. CDR3 nucleotides: TGTGCCAGCAGCTTCCAGGTCACAGATACGCAGTATTTT. The variable domain in full, completed from reference TRBV7-2 and TRBJ2-3, reads GAGVSQSPSNKVTEKGKDVELRCDPISGHTALYWYRQSLGQGLEFLIYFQGNSAPDKSGLPSDRFSAERTGGSVSTLTIQRTQQEDSAVYLCASSFQVTDTQYFGPGTRLTVL.

This chain uses TRBV6-1 with TRBJ1-2, with D possibly being TRBD1 (6 bases). Germline lookup yields CDR1 MNHNS and CDR2 SASEGT. The V gene lost 3 bases and the J gene lost 6 bases, with 11 bases spanning the gap. This CDR3 is built from 13 residues. Here the CDR3 reads CASSDLQGNGYTF. In DNA form, the CDR3 reads TGTGCCAGCAGTGATTTACAGGGAAATGGCTACACCTTC.

V usage is TRBV5-1 and J usage is TRBJ2-3; D perhaps matches TRBD1 (6 bases). This CDR3 has 15 residues. Germline V gene data show CDR1 as SGHRS and CDR2 as YFSETQ. V lost 5 bases to trimming and J lost 0 bases, with 13 bases between them. The CDR3 sequence: CASRVSGQSTDTQYF. The DNA for the CDR3 is TGCGCCAGCAGAGTCTCCGGACAGAGCACAGATACGCAGTATTTT.

V usage is TRBV5-1 and J usage is TRBJ2-5; 7 bases map to TRBD2. The CDR3 sequence is 13 residues long. Unmatched junction bases numbered 3, after V lost 4 bases and J lost 3 bases. Germline V gene lookup returns CDR1 SGHRS and CDR2 YFSETQ. The CDR3 region has the DNA TGCGCCAGCAGCGGACTAGGGGAAGAGACCCAGTACTTC. It codes for CASSGLGEETQYF.

V gene TRBV29-1 combines with J gene TRBJ2-1, with D possibly being TRBD2 (5 bases). Trimming pared 1 base from V and 9 bases from J, leaving 7 bases between. The CDR3 contains 11 residues. Germline CDR1 reads SQVTM; CDR2 reads ANQGSEA. CDR3: CSVEGGVEQFF. The CDR3 DNA is TGCAGCGTTGAAGGGGGAGTTGAGCAGTTCTTC.

V usage is TRBV19 and J usage is TRBJ2-5; D unresolved. V lost 1 base to trimming and J lost 2 bases, with 5 bases between them. The CDR3 is 13 residues long. Germline V CDR1 and CDR2: LNHDA, SQIVND (reference sequence). Here the CDR3 reads CASSIVPQETQYF. The DNA of the CDR3 is TGTGCCAGTAGTATAGTCCCTCAAGAGACCCAGTACTTC.

This chain links TRBV5-4 with TRBJ2-5; no clear D. CDR3 length equals 14 residues. Trimming pared 0 bases from V and 9 bases from J, leaving 15 bases between. CDR1 and CDR2 (germline): SGHNT, YYREEE (reference sequence). In DNA, the CDR3 is TGTGCCAGCAGCTTGGGGGCCCGTTTAGAAGCCCAGTACTTC. Its protein is CASSLGARLEAQYF.

This clone was recorded once. Written as DNA, the CDR3 is TGTGCCAGCAGTGAATCGGGGACATACAGCTCTGGAAACACCATATATTTT. Protein product: CASSESGTYSSGNTIYF. The chain employs TRBV25-1 and TRBJ1-3; perhaps TRBD1 as D (6 bases). CDR3 length: 17 residues. From germline, CDR1 is MGHDK and CDR2 SYGVNS. V was cut by 1 base and J by 0 bases, with 13 bases left in between.

The chain recombines TRBV19 with TRBJ2-2; unclear D gene. Trimming shortened V by 7 bases and J by 3 bases, and 6 bases separated the two germline ends. Germline CDR1 and CDR2: LNHDA and SQIVND (reference sequence). This CDR3 comprises 12 residues. CDR3 sequence (DNA): TGTGCCAGTAATTCTGACACCGGGGAGCTGTTTTTT. It translates to CASNSDTGELFF.

The V and J genes are TRBV6-1 and TRBJ1-2; D ambiguous. The ends were cut back, 6 bases at V and 0 bases at J, with 8 bases in the middle. Germline lookup yields CDR1 MNHNS and CDR2 SASEGT. The CDR3 is 13 amino acids. The CDR3 coding sequence is TGTGCCAGCAGGAAGCTCGCTAACTATGGCTACACCTTC. It is translated as CASRKLANYGYTF.

This clone was picked up one time. The rearrangement uses TRBV5-4 and TRBJ2-3; TRBD1 is a possible D gene (6 bases). V lost 4 bases to trimming and J lost 0 bases, with 21 bases between them. The CDR3 runs 18 residues. Germline V gives CDR1 SGHNT, CDR2 YYREEE (reference sequence). The CDR3 protein is CASSPTGTHIQSTDTQYF. The CDR3 DNA follows: TGTGCCAGCAGCCCCACCGGGACACACATTCAAAGCACAGATACGCAGTATTTT. Filled out from reference TRBV5-4 and TRBJ2-3, the complete variable domain reads ETGVTQSPTHLIKTRGQQVTLRCSSQSGHNTVSWYQQALGQGPQFIFQYYREEENGRGNFPPRFSGLQFPNYSSELNVNALELDDSALYLCASSPTGTHIQSTDTQYFGPGTRLTVL.

The chain carries TRBV7-9 and TRBJ1-3; D unclear. Germline V gene sequence: CDR1 SEHNR, CDR2 FQNEAQ (reference sequence). This CDR3 has 13 amino acids. V dropped 4 bases and J dropped 1 base, with 5 bases sitting between them. Here the CDR3 reads CASSSASGNTIYF. The CDR3 DNA sequence: TGTGCCAGCAGCTCAGCTTCTGGAAACACCATATATTTT.

V usage is TRBV4-1 and J usage is TRBJ2-1; D remains ambiguous. Germline CDR1 is MGHRA and CDR2 is YSYEKL. This CDR3 spans 13 amino acids. V lost 1 base and J lost 5, with 6 bases in between. CDR3 residues: CASSQGAHNEQFF. The CDR3 DNA follows: TGCGCCAGCAGCCAAGGCGCCCACAATGAGCAGTTCTTC.

CDR3 nucleotide sequence: TGTGCCAGCAGAGGCGATCAGGCATGGCATCCCACCTACGAGCAGTACTTC. Its protein product is CASRGDQAWHPTYEQYF. The rearrangement links TRBV28 to TRBJ2-7; D call uncertain. This CDR3 spans 17 amino acids. CDR1 and CDR2 from the germline V gene are MDHEN and SYDVKM. V gave up 6 bases and J gave up 2 bases, with 23 bases separating them. Drawing the rest from reference TRBV28 and TRBJ2-7, the complete variable domain is DVKVTQSSRYLVKRTGEKVFLECVQDMDHENMFWYRQDPGLGLRLIYFSYDVKMKEKGDIPEGYSVSREKKERFSLILESASTNQTSMYLCASRGDQAWHPTYEQYFGPGTRLTVT.

In its sample, this clone was seen a few times. The chain uses TRBV19 and TRBJ2-6; no definite D call. The CDR3 has 17 residues. Between the trimmed V and J ends, which lost 1 base and 0 bases, there was a span of 10 bases. Germline V gene lookup returns CDR1 LNHDA and CDR2 SQIVND (reference sequence). This CDR3 reads CASSIVTGPSGANVLTF. The CDR3 DNA reads TGTGCCAGTAGTATAGTCACGGGCCCCTCTGGGGCCAACGTCCTGACTTTC.

The chain has TRBV14 and TRBJ1-2; possible D gene TRBD1, 6 bases. Trimming left V 0 bases short and J 8 bases short, with 16 bases between. This CDR3 has 15 residues. Germline V gene sequence: CDR1 SGHDN, CDR2 FVKESK. The CDR3 here is CASSQDRGGAGGYTF. CDR3 in DNA: TGTGCCAGCAGCCAAGATCGGGGGGGCGCAGGGGGCTACACCTTC.

The rearrangement links TRBV6-1 to TRBJ1-6; 8 bases fit TRBD1. Germline lookup yields CDR1 MNHNS and CDR2 SASEGT. CDR3 length equals 16 residues. The V and J ends lost 3 bases and 7 bases, in that order; junction bases with no gene match: 8. CDR3 loop: CASSDKTGALNSPLHF. In DNA form, the CDR3 reads TGTGCCAGCAGTGATAAGACAGGGGCACTCAATTCACCCCTCCACTTT.

This clone was seen a few times. The gene calls are TRBV5-1 and TRBJ1-6, with 7 bases aligning to TRBD1. CDR1 is SGHRS, CDR2 YFSETQ, per germline. The CDR3 contains 15 residues. The V gene end was trimmed by 1 base and the J gene end by 8 bases; junction bases not matched to a gene: 6. In DNA, the CDR3 is TGCGCCAGCAGCTTGAGAGGGACAGAGGATTCACCCCTCCACTTT. Encoded protein: CASSLRGTEDSPLHF.

V is TRBV11-2 and J is TRBJ2-6; 10 bases agree with TRBD1. Germline lookup yields CDR1 SGHAT and CDR2 FQNNGV. CDR3 length: 19 residues. The V gene end was trimmed by 0 bases and the J gene end by 0 bases; junction bases not matched to a gene: 5. The CDR3 coding sequence is TGTGCCAGCAGCTTAGATTGGGGACAGGGGAACTCTGGGGCCAACGTCCTGACTTTC. It translates to CASSLDWGQGNSGANVLTF.

The rearrangement uses TRBV7-2 and TRBJ2-3; no clear D gene. The CDR3 sequence is 11 residues long. Germline assignment: CDR1 SGHTA and CDR2 FQGNSA. Between the trimmed V and J ends, which lost 2 bases and 6 bases, there was a span of 3 bases. The CDR3 region is CASSLLDTQYF. The DNA of the CDR3 is TGTGCCAGCAGCTTATTGGATACGCAGTATTTT.

The CDR3 DNA reads TGTGCCAGCAGTTTATACTCATGGTTCCAACAAGAGACCCAGTACTTC. Its protein is CASSLYSWFQQETQYF. The rearrangement links TRBV28 to TRBJ2-5; D is uncertain. V lost 1 base to trimming and J lost 2 bases, with 14 bases between them. The CDR3 runs 16 residues. Germline CDR1 reads MDHEN; CDR2 reads SYDVKM. The full variable domain, rest sourced from reference TRBV28 and TRBJ2-5, is DVKVTQSSRYLVKRTGEKVFLECVQDMDHENMFWYRQDPGLGLRLIYFSYDVKMKEKGDIPEGYSVSREKKERFSLILESASTNQTSMYLCASSLYSWFQQETQYFGPGTRLLVL.

The chain uses TRBV5-1 and TRBJ2-3; 10 bases fit TRBD2. Trimming cost V 3 bases and J 2 bases; bases outside gene matches: 6. Germline loops: CDR1 SGHRS, CDR2 YFSETQ. The CDR3 has 16 amino acids. Here the CDR3 DNA reads TGCGCCAGCAGCTCAGCGGGGGGGAAGAACACAGATACGCAGTATTTT. Encoded protein: CASSSAGGKNTDTQYF.

The chain carries TRBV6-1 and TRBJ1-6; 8 positions agree with TRBD1. CDR1 is MNHNS and CDR2 is SASEGT in the germline V gene. V trimming: 3 bases; J trimming: 9 bases; junction bases outside the gene matches: 7. The CDR3 has 15 residues. Here the CDR3 reads CASSEAGGAGSPLHF. As DNA, the CDR3 is TGTGCCAGCAGTGAGGCAGGGGGCGCGGGTTCACCCCTCCACTTT.

The chain is built from TRBV19 and TRBJ2-4; a possible D gene is TRBD1 (9 bases). The CDR3 has 17 amino acids. Germline V CDR1 and CDR2: LNHDA, SQIVND (reference sequence). V lost 9 bases, J lost 4 bases, and 25 bases lay in between. The CDR3 sequence is CASQRGTGNVLKNIQYF. The CDR3 bases are TGTGCCAGCCAGCGGGGGACAGGGAACGTATTGAAAAACATTCAGTACTTC.

V usage is TRBV5-4 and J usage is TRBJ1-2; D is undetermined. Germline values: CDR1 SGHNT, CDR2 YYREEE (reference sequence). V was pared by 0 bases and J by 5 bases, with 11 bases between. The CDR3 extends over 14 amino acids. This chain's CDR3 is CASSLGPDGYGYTF. The DNA of the CDR3 is TGTGCCAGCAGCTTGGGGCCGGATGGATATGGCTACACCTTC.

The chain links TRBV9 to TRBJ2-3, with 9 positions matching TRBD2. The germline V gene has CDR1 SGDLS and CDR2 YYNGEE. J gave up 0 bases and V 2 bases, and 10 bases lay outside the gene matches. The CDR3 length is 18 residues. CDR3 coding DNA: TGTGCCAGCAGCGTTGGTCCAGGGAGCGGGGGGAGCACAGATACGCAGTATTTT. As protein: CASSVGPGSGGSTDTQYF.

This clone was seen more than once but under ten times. The CDR3 DNA is TGTGCCAGCAGTGACCGGGATTCTGTGAGCTACACCTTC. Translation: CASSDRDSVSYTF. The chain couples TRBV6-5 to TRBJ1-2; no clear D gene. The V gene's germline CDR1 is MNHEY and CDR2 SVGAGI. The V gene lost 5 bases and the J gene lost 9 bases, with 16 bases spanning the gap. The CDR3 has 13 amino acids.

For this clone: A read error may account for a junction end that differs from germline. The chain couples TRBV4-1 to TRBJ2-7, with 10 bases matching TRBD2. The CDR3 consists of 16 residues. Germline V gene sequence: CDR1 MGHRA, CDR2 YSYEKL. CDR3 DNA: TGCGCCAGCAGCCAAGAAGCTAGCGGGGGAACCAATAACGCAGACTTC. Translating it yields CASSQEASGGTNNADF.